This TCR beta chain came from a study of T cells after yellow fever vaccination. Whole-study context: Fractions containing few cells were prepared with SMART-Seq v4 Ultra Low Input. General study findings and limits: Bulk-population clonotypes that are abundant could appear as contaminants in FACS-sorted repertoires. A faster peak, day 5 versus 15, was reached by the weaker secondary response.

5'RACE template switching produced TCR cDNA carrying a universal primer site and UMIs. TCRdb independently ran MiXCR on the 5' RACE reads; one entry per CDR3 protein. The repertoire consists of fewer than 650,000 distinct CDR3 sequences, with about a fifth occurring once and the leading ten covering roughly 16%. In regard to this clonotype: The antigen is not known.

This clonotype was sampled from a man aged 18 to 35 who received the YFV17D yellow fever vaccine. The material sequenced was PBMCs, taken roughly 20 days after the first yellow fever vaccination.

This chain's CDR3 is CASSQVTENSPLHF. The CDR3, as DNA: TGTGCCAGCAGCCAAGTTACGGAAAATTCACCCCTCCACTTT. The chain combines TRBV4-2 with TRBJ1-6; D uncertain. The length of the CDR3 is 14 residues. Trimming removed 1 base from V and 7 bases from J, with 8 bases in between. Germline V CDR1 and CDR2: LGHNA, YNFKEQ.